These 19 T cell receptor beta chains share one sample of origin, sequenced in a study of early T cells in non-severe SARS-CoV-2 infection. TCRdb passed the 5' RACE reads through MiXCR, listing each CDR3 protein once. The sample carries roughly 53,000 distinct CDR3 sequences, 7.5% to 9% recorded once. This sample comprised whole blood, obtained at baseline. These receptor sequences come from an adult who was a healthcare worker with PCR-confirmed SARS-CoV-2 infection or an uninfected control (not recorded which).

This clonotype was seen ten or more times. The chain joins TRBV7-3 to TRBJ2-3; D is ambiguous. Germline V lookup: CDR1 SGHTA, CDR2 FQGTGA. V lost 2 bases and J lost 1, with 4 bases in between. This CDR3 has 13 amino acids. The CDR3 DNA follows: TGTGCCAGCAGCTTACCCGGCACAGATACGCAGTATTTT. Translated, it gives CASSLPGTDTQYF.

The table lists this clonotype with many counts. The chain combines TRBV6-5 with TRBJ2-5; 7 bases fit TRBD2. CDR1 MNHEY and CDR2 SVGAGI come from the germline V gene. This CDR3 comprises 14 residues. V lost 2 bases and J lost 3; bases outside the gene matches: 3. The CDR3 DNA is TGTGCCAGCAGTTACGGGAGGGCCAAAGAGACCCAGTACTTC. Its translation: CASSYGRAKETQYF.

This clonotype was seen ten or more times. The gene calls are TRBV6-6 and TRBJ2-2; D remains ambiguous. Between the trimmed V and J ends, which lost 4 bases and 1 base, there was a span of 4 bases. In germline, CDR1 is MNHNY, CDR2 SVGAGI (reference sequence). CDR3 size: 13 residues. The CDR3 nucleotides read TGTGCCAGCAGTTCAGAGAACACCGGGGAGCTGTTTTTT. Its protein product is CASSSENTGELFF.

The chain couples TRBV24-1 to TRBJ2-1, with D perhaps assigned TRBD1 or TRBD2 (6 bases each). CDR3 length: 15 amino acids. The V gene's germline CDR1 is KGHDR and CDR2 SFDVKD. Trimming took 3 bases from V and 3 from J, leaving 11 bases between them. In DNA, the CDR3 is TGTGCCACCAGTGATAACGGGGGCCTCTACAATGAGCAGTTCTTC. It yields the protein CATSDNGGLYNEQFF.

A word on this clonotype: The conserved phenylalanine or tryptophan is not found at the CDR3 terminus, so this likely reflects a read error. The chain combines TRBV6-4 with TRBJ1-2; D unclear. Germline loops: CDR1 MRHNA, CDR2 SNTAGT. CDR3 size: 12 residues. CDR3 loop: CVSPLNNYGYTL. DNA of the CDR3: TGTGTCAGCCCCCTCAACAACTATGGCTACACCCTC.

This clonotype was counted a few times. The chain has TRBV6-5 and TRBJ2-7; maybe TRBD2 (5 bases). The CDR3 covers 12 residues. Germline-derived CDR1 and CDR2 are MNHEY and SVGAGI. The V end was cut by 5 bases, the J end by 7 bases, with 12 bases between. For the CDR3, the DNA is TGTGCCAGCAGTCCCGTGACGGGGGAGCAGTACTTC. Protein product: CASSPVTGEQYF.

The chain uses TRBV11-2 and TRBJ1-2; D perhaps matches TRBD1 (5 bases). The CDR3 covers 13 residues. V dropped 4 bases and J dropped 4 bases, with 10 bases sitting between them. Per germline, CDR1 SGHAT and CDR2 FQNNGV. The CDR3 DNA follows: TGTGCCAGCAGCTCAGGGCAATTCTATGGCTACACCTTC. Its translation: CASSSGQFYGYTF.

The gene calls are TRBV5-4 and TRBJ2-3; 13 nucleotides line up with TRBD2. The CDR3 is 16 amino acids. Germline-derived CDR1 and CDR2 are SGHNT and YYREEE (reference sequence). V shed 4 bases and J 4 bases; nucleotides not matched to a gene: 6. The CDR3 bases are TGTGCCAGCAGCCCCCGACTAGCGGGGGGTCCAGATACGCAGTATTTT. Protein sequence: CASSPRLAGGPDTQYF.

A few counts support this clonotype. CDR3 nucleotides: TGTGCCAGCAGCTTGGAGGGAGGGATAACCTACGAGCAGTACTTC. This translates into CASSLEGGITYEQYF. This rearrangement joins TRBV7-8 to TRBJ2-7, with 7 bases matching TRBD2. The V and J ends lost 3 bases and 2 bases, in that order; junction bases with no gene match: 7. The CDR3 sequence is 15 residues long. CDR1 and CDR2 (germline): SGHVS, FQNEAQ.

This clonotype turned up a few times. The V and J genes are TRBV4-2 and TRBJ2-7; 9 bases are a match to TRBD1. The germline gives CDR1 LGHNA, CDR2 YNFKEQ. The CDR3 totals 16 residues. Trimming took 1 base from V and 0 from J; bases not matched to a gene: 4. This CDR3 reads CASSQAGTGNSYEQYF. The CDR3 nucleotides read TGTGCCAGCAGCCAAGCAGGGACAGGGAACTCCTACGAGCAGTACTTC.

This chain joins TRBV19 and TRBJ1-5; 7 bases match TRBD1. The CDR3 has 16 residues. The germline V gene encodes CDR1 LNHDA and CDR2 SQIVND (reference sequence). Trimming removed 4 bases from V and 2 bases from J; junction bases left unmatched: 8. CDR3 loop: CASSTLQGQRNQPQHF. CDR3 coding DNA: TGTGCCAGTAGTACCCTACAGGGGCAACGCAATCAGCCCCAGCATTTT.

This clonotype was found a few times. The V gene is TRBV9, the J gene TRBJ1-6; TRBD1 might be the D (6 bases). Germline lookup yields CDR1 SGDLS and CDR2 YYNGEE. The germline V and J ends were trimmed by 2 bases and 7 bases, with 10 bases remaining between them. This CDR3 is 14 amino acids long. CDR3 bases: TGTGCCAGCAGCGTCTCAGGGGAAAATTCACCCCTCCACTTT. Translated, it gives CASSVSGENSPLHF.

This clonotype was detected a few times. One end of the junction is discordant with germline, which a read error may explain. This chain links TRBV5-4 with TRBJ2-4; D is perhaps TRBD1 (6 bases). This CDR3 is built from 14 residues. The germline V gene encodes CDR1 SGHNT and CDR2 YYREEE (reference sequence). The CDR3 sequence is CASSSDRAENIQYF. For the CDR3, the DNA is TGTGCCAGCAGCTCGGACAGAGCCGAAAACATTCAGTACTTC.

In this sample, this clonotype turned up a few times. This chain joins TRBV30 and TRBJ2-5; tentative D call: TRBD1 (6 bases). The CDR3 has 14 amino acids. V shed 0 bases and J shed 1 base, with 9 bases lying between them. Germline V gene data show CDR1 as GTSNPN and CDR2 as SVGIG (reference sequence). CDR3 in DNA: TGTGCCTGGAGTGTACTAGGGGGCCAAGAGACCCAGTACTTC. Translation: CAWSVLGGQETQYF.

On this clonotype itself: A clone one base away is much larger, so this may be a read error. The gene calls are TRBV2 and TRBJ2-3, with TRBD2 identical over 9 bases. V trimming: 3 bases; J trimming: 1 base; junction bases outside the gene matches: 11. From germline, CDR1 is SNHLY and CDR2 FYNNEI. The CDR3 is 18 residues long. The CDR3 loop is CASSDLSGGPPGTDTQYF. The CDR3 DNA follows: TGTGCCAGCAGTGATTTAAGCGGGGGGCCGCCGGGCACAGATACGCAGTATTTT.

This clonotype was seen ten or more times. This chain joins TRBV14 and TRBJ1-2; D unresolved. In germline, CDR1 is SGHDN, CDR2 FVKESK. V was clipped by 0 bases and J by 4 bases, with 12 bases between them. The CDR3 is 15 amino acids. In DNA form, the CDR3 reads TGTGCCAGCAGCCAAGATAGGGCGGACCGCTATGGCTACACCTTC. This sequence encodes CASSQDRADRYGYTF.

In this sample, this clonotype is medium-sized. The chain has TRBV3-1 and TRBJ1-1; unclear D gene. Per germline, CDR1 LGHDT and CDR2 YNNKEL (reference sequence). V was clipped by 3 bases and J by 11 bases, with 13 bases between them. The CDR3 loop spans 12 amino acids. CDR3 in amino acids: CASSQATASAFF. The CDR3 region has the DNA TGTGCCAGCAGCCAGGCTACAGCGTCGGCTTTCTTT.

The sample holds many counts of this clonotype. The chain links TRBV20-1 to TRBJ2-5; TRBD1 is a possible D gene (6 bases). This CDR3 is 15 amino acids long. Germline V lookup: CDR1 DFQATT, CDR2 SNEGSKA (reference sequence). With 0 bases removed from V and 5 bases from J, the gap between germline ends came to 16 bases. CDR3 loop: CSARDSQGRSETQYF. DNA for the CDR3: TGCAGTGCTAGAGATAGTCAGGGGCGGTCGGAGACCCAGTACTTC.

This clonotype was counted between two and nine times. The V and J genes are TRBV24-1 and TRBJ2-3; 8 bases line up with TRBD1. The CDR3 loop spans 15 amino acids. Looked up from germline, CDR1 is KGHDR and CDR2 is SFDVKD. Germline trimming cut 7 bases from V and 3 bases from J; bases unmatched to any gene: 8. The CDR3 loop is CATRGVTGETDTQYF. The CDR3 bases are TGTGCCACCAGAGGGGTGACAGGGGAGACAGATACGCAGTATTTT.